One sample yielded the 23 T cell receptor beta chains listed below, sequenced in a study of cytomegalovirus exposure and HLA in healthy donors. PCR amplification relied on 60 Vbeta primers (plus 13 Jbeta primers). The assay was immunoSEQ multiplex PCR, and TCRdb's table has in-frame clones only and misses some. The repertoire holds about 190,000 clones, approximately 84% seen once, with 2.6% in the top ten. The sample taken for sequencing was PBMCs. The receptors were sampled from a woman aged 50 to 60 in good health and CMV-seropositive.

The CDR3 nucleotides are TGTGCCAGCAGCTTTAACACGGAGCAGATAACGAACACTGAAGCTTTCTTT. Its protein product is CASSFNTEQITNTEAFF. This chain links TRBV11-2 with TRBJ1-1; D call uncertain. The CDR3 sequence is 17 residues long. The V end was cut by 3 bases, the J end by 1 base, with 18 bases between. Germline V lookup: CDR1 SGHAT, CDR2 FQNNGV. The full variable domain, completed using reference TRBV11-2 and TRBJ1-1, is EAGVAQSPRYKIIEKRQSVAFWCNPISGHATLYWYQQILGQGPKLLIQFQNNGVVDDSQLPKDRFSAERLKGVDSTLKIQPAKLEDSAVYLCASSFNTEQITNTEAFFGQGTRLTVV.

The chain couples TRBV6-5 to TRBJ2-5; 9 bases agree with TRBD1. Germline V gene lookup returns CDR1 MNHEY and CDR2 SVGAGI. The junction had 13 bases not matched to a gene; V was cut back by 3 bases and J by 11 bases. This CDR3 comprises 15 residues. CDR3 region: CASSYSGTGTGEQYF. CDR3 nucleotides: TGTGCCAGCAGTTATTCGGGGACAGGGACAGGAGAGCAGTACTTC.

This chain joins TRBV6-5 and TRBJ1-2; D gene uncertain. CDR1 and CDR2 from the germline V gene are MNHEY and SVGAGI. This CDR3 contains 13 residues. With 8 bases removed from V and 0 bases from J, the gap between germline ends came to 10 bases. In nucleotides, the CDR3 is TGTGCCAGCGGACGGGATCCTAACTATGGCTACACCTTC. As protein: CASGRDPNYGYTF.

This clone was detected only once. The J gene is TRBJ1-1, the V gene TRBV19; 9 nucleotides match TRBD1. Germline V gene lookup returns CDR1 LNHDA and CDR2 SQIVND (reference sequence). This CDR3 is 14 amino acids long. V lost 5 bases and J lost 4; bases outside the gene matches: 5. CDR3 in amino acids: CASSVGTGRTEAFF. DNA of the CDR3: TGTGCCAGTAGTGTCGGGACAGGGCGCACTGAAGCTTTCTTT.

The rearrangement links TRBV5-6 to TRBJ1-2; D is unresolved. Germline V gives CDR1 SGHDT, CDR2 YYEEEE. This CDR3 region has 12 residues. V dropped 2 bases and J dropped 6 bases, with 8 bases sitting between them. Here the CDR3 DNA reads TGTGCCAGCAGCTTAGAGGGCCATGGCTACACCTTC. Amino acid sequence: CASSLEGHGYTF.

The chain couples TRBV28 to TRBJ1-6; 8 bases are a match to TRBD1. CDR1 MDHEN and CDR2 SYDVKM come from the germline V gene. This CDR3 contains 13 residues. V lost 5 bases to trimming and J lost 13 bases; unmatched junction nucleotides: 7. CDR3: CASSPGQGGPLHF. The DNA of the CDR3 is TGTGCCAGCAGTCCCGGACAGGGAGGTCCCCTCCACTTT.

V gene TRBV6-6 combines with J gene TRBJ2-5, with TRBD1 matching 7 bases. The J call may be in error: the DNA end matches TRBJ2-7 better. This CDR3 is built from 15 residues. In germline, CDR1 is MNHNY, CDR2 SVGAGI (reference sequence). The CDR3 is CASSYPSDRSGEQYF. In DNA, the CDR3 is TGTGCCAGCAGTTACCCCTCGGACAGGTCAGGCGAGCAGTACTTC.

The CDR3 region has the DNA TGCGCCAGCAGCTTAGGGGGTTCGACGATAACGAGGAACACTGAAGCTTTCTTT. This translates into CASSLGGSTITRNTEAFF. The chain has TRBV5-1 and TRBJ1-1, with D perhaps matching TRBD1 (6 bases). V was clipped by 2 bases and J by 1 base, with 21 bases between them. The CDR3 is 18 residues long. Germline assignment: CDR1 SGHRS and CDR2 YFSETQ.

The rearrangement joins TRBV6-5 to TRBJ1-2; TRBD1 agrees at 9 bases. Germline loops: CDR1 MNHEY, CDR2 SVGAGI. CDR3 length: 14 amino acids. Trimming cost V 2 bases and J 5 bases; bases outside gene matches: 3. In DNA form, the CDR3 reads TGTGCCAGCAGTTACGGGACAGGGCCTTATGGCTACACCTTC. This codes for CASSYGTGPYGYTF.

Written as DNA, the CDR3 is TGTGCCAGCAGTTTTCGGTTCCCCGAATATGGCTACACCTTC. It specifies CASSFRFPEYGYTF. This chain uses TRBV27 with TRBJ1-2; D uncertain. This CDR3 is built from 14 residues. V was clipped by 3 bases and J by 5 bases, with 13 bases between them. Germline CDR1 and CDR2: MNHEY and SMNVEV (reference sequence).

This clone is a singleton in its sample. The same CDR3 is also encoded by other DNA sequences in this sample. The chain carries TRBV29-1 and TRBJ2-7; D possibly corresponds to TRBD1 (5 bases). CDR3 length equals 11 residues. Germline lookup yields CDR1 SQVTM and CDR2 ANQGSEA. V lost 4 bases and J lost 3, with 7 bases in between. The CDR3 sequence is CSVVRDYEQYF. In DNA, the CDR3 is TGCAGCGTTGTCAGGGACTACGAGCAGTACTTC.

This clone appeared once. The rearrangement joins TRBV7-2 to TRBJ2-3; 9 bases align to TRBD2. The CDR3 sequence is 14 residues long. V lost 7 bases and J lost 7; bases outside the gene matches: 9. Germline CDR1 reads SGHTA; CDR2 reads FQGNSA. The DNA of the CDR3 is TGTGCCAGCACCCGCGGGGGGGCCGCCCATACGCAGTATTTT. This gives the protein CASTRGGAAHTQYF.

The V and J genes are TRBV6-5 and TRBJ1-1; 7 bases agree with TRBD1. Germline assignment: CDR1 MNHEY and CDR2 SVGAGI. The CDR3 runs 14 residues. The junction had 5 bases not matched to a gene; V was cut back by 0 bases and J by 7 bases. CDR3 sequence reads: CASSYSTGAGEAFF. As DNA, the CDR3 is TGTGCCAGCAGTTACTCAACAGGGGCGGGTGAAGCTTTCTTT.

This chain uses TRBV4-1 with TRBJ2-3, with TRBD2 matching over 9 bases. Per the germline V gene, CDR1 is MGHRA and CDR2 is YSYEKL. This CDR3 is built from 19 residues. After removal of 0 bases from V and 2 bases from J, the junction contained 12 bases not matched to a gene. Written as DNA, the CDR3 is TGCGCCAGCAGCCAAGATAGGCCCGGACTAGCGCTAAACACAGATACGCAGTATTTT. Protein product: CASSQDRPGLALNTDTQYF.

The gene calls are TRBV10-3 and TRBJ2-1, with 8 bases aligning to TRBD2. The germline V gene encodes CDR1 ENHRY and CDR2 SYGVKD. V lost 6 bases and J lost 7; bases outside the gene matches: 11. The CDR3 totals 15 residues. The CDR3 region is CAIRRAGVDSNEQFF. CDR3 bases: TGTGCCATCAGACGAGCGGGGGTGGACAGTAATGAGCAGTTCTTC.

Concerning this clone: At one of its ends the junction is not consistent with the germline gene, which may arise from a read error. Other DNA variants within this sample encode the same CDR3. The V gene is TRBV5-4, the J gene TRBJ2-5; D may be TRBD2 (6 bases). CDR1 is SGHNT, CDR2 YYREEE, per germline (reference sequence). The CDR3 has 16 amino acids. The CDR3 spells CASSLGRGTEGETQYF. For the CDR3, the DNA is TGTGCTAGCAGCTTGGGTCGCGGGACCGAGGGGGAGACCCAGTACTTC.

The chain joins TRBV14 to TRBJ2-3; TRBD1 matches 10 bases. CDR1 SGHDN and CDR2 FVKESK come from the germline V gene. There are 16 residues in the CDR3. The trim removed 4 bases at V and 0 bases at J, leaving 4 bases unmatched. CDR3: CASSPWGQGSTDTQYF. CDR3 bases: TGTGCCAGCAGCCCCTGGGGACAGGGGAGCACAGATACGCAGTATTTT.

The table lists this clone with a few counts. The genes are TRBV5-6 and TRBJ1-2; no clear D. Germline CDR1 reads SGHDT; CDR2 reads YYEEEE. Trimming pared 0 bases from V and 5 bases from J, leaving 5 bases between. The CDR3 length is 12 residues. The CDR3 DNA is TGTGCCAGCAGCTTGGGGGAGTATGGCTACACCTTC. Encoded protein: CASSLGEYGYTF.

DNA for the CDR3: TGTGCCAGCAGTTACCTCGGCACCGGGGAGCTGTTTTTT. Residues: CASSYLGTGELFF. The rearrangement joins TRBV6-5 to TRBJ2-2; D gene ambiguous. V was trimmed by 2 bases and J by 4 bases, leaving 5 bases between them. Germline CDR1 reads MNHEY; CDR2 reads SVGAGI. The CDR3 has 13 residues.

The rearrangement uses TRBV4-1 and TRBJ2-5; D is possibly TRBD1 (6 bases). V was shortened by 0 bases and J by 2 bases, with 10 bases between the two germline ends. Germline CDR1 and CDR2: MGHRA and YSYEKL. The CDR3 is made up of 15 amino acids. CDR3 protein: CASSQEGRGQETQYF. CDR3 in DNA: TGCGCCAGCAGCCAAGAAGGCAGGGGTCAAGAGACCCAGTACTTC.

The chain couples TRBV9 to TRBJ2-3; 9 bases map to TRBD2. Trimming at V came to 7 bases and at J to 6 bases, leaving 15 bases not matched to a gene. Per germline, CDR1 SGDLS and CDR2 YYNGEE. This CDR3 spans 16 amino acids. The chain's CDR3 is CASGDGAGGPVDTQYF. DNA of the CDR3: TGTGCCAGCGGGGATGGGGCGGGGGGGCCGGTCGATACGCAGTATTTT.

CDR3: CASSLQGEISTDTQYF. The CDR3 DNA sequence: TGTGCCAGCAGCTTACAGGGTGAAATTAGCACAGATACGCAGTATTTT. The rearrangement links TRBV7-8 to TRBJ2-3, with D perhaps TRBD1 (5 bases). The V gene lost 2 bases and the J gene lost 0 bases, with 12 bases spanning the gap. The CDR3 loop spans 16 amino acids. CDR1 and CDR2 from the germline V gene are SGHVS and FQNEAQ.

This chain links TRBV1 with TRBJ2-5; TRBD1 is taken as the D call from the table, unchecked against the DNA. TRBV1 is a known pseudogene. The CDR3 has 16 amino acids. DNA for the CDR3: TGCACCAGCAGCCAAGAGGGGGACAGGGGCTTTAAGACCCAGTACTTC. Translating it yields CTSSQEGDRGFKTQYF.